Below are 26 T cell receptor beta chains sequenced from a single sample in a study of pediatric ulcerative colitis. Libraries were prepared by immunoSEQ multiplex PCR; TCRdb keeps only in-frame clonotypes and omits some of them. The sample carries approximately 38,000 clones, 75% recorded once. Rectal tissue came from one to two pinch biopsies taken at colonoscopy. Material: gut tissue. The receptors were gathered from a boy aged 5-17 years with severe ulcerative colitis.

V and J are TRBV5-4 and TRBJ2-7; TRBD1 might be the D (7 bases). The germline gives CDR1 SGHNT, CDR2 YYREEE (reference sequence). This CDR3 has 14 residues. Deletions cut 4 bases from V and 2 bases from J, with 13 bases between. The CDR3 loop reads CASSLAGQPYEQYF. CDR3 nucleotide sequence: TGTGCCAGCAGCCTGGCGGGACAGCCCTACGAGCAGTACTTC. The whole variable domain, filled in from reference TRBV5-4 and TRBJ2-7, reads ETGVTQSPTHLIKTRGQQVTLRCSSQSGHNTVSWYQQALGQGPQFIFQYYREEENGRGNFPPRFSGLQFPNYSSELNVNALELDDSALYLCASSLAGQPYEQYFGPGTRLTVT.

DNA for the CDR3: TGTGCCAGCAGTTGGACAGGGCTCCGCAACACTGAAGCTTTCTTT. Translating it yields CASSWTGLRNTEAFF. The chain employs TRBV6-5 and TRBJ1-1; 8 nucleotides align to TRBD1. V shed 4 bases, J shed 2 bases, and the junction held 6 bases outside the gene matches. In germline, CDR1 is MNHEY, CDR2 SVGAGI. CDR3 length equals 15 residues.

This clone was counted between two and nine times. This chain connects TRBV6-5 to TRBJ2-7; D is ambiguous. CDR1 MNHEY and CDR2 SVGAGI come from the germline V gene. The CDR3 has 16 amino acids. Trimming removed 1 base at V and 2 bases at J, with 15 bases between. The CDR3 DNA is TGTGCCAGCAGTTACTTATCCGAAGAGCAGGCCTACGAGCAGTACTTC. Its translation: CASSYLSEEQAYEQYF.

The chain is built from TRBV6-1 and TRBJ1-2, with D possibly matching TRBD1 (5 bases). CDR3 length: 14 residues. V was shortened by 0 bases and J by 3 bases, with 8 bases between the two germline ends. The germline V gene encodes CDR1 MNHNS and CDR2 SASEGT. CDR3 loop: CASSEAGGDYGYTF. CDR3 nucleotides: TGTGCCAGCAGTGAAGCGGGGGGAGACTATGGCTACACCTTC.

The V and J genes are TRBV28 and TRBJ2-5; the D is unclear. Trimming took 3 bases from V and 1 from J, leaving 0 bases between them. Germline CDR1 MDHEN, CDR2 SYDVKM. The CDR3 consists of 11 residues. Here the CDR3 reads CASSFQETQYF. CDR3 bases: TGTGCCAGCAGTTTCCAAGAGACCCAGTACTTC.

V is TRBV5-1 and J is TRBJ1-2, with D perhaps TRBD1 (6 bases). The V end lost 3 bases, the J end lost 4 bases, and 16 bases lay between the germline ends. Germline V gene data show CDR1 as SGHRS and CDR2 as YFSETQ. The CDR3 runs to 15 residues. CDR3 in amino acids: CASSSGGWSGYGYTF. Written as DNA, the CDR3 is TGCGCCAGCAGCTCGGGGGGCTGGTCTGGCTATGGCTACACCTTC.

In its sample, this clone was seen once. The CDR3 DNA sequence: TGTGCCAGCAGCTCACTCGACAGGACGCAGTACTTC. Amino acids: CASSSLDRTQYF. The chain uses TRBV5-6 and TRBJ2-7, with D perhaps TRBD1 (6 bases). CDR1 and CDR2 from the germline V gene are SGHDT and YYEEEE. This CDR3 comprises 12 residues. The V end was cut by 3 bases, the J end by 9 bases, with 13 bases between.

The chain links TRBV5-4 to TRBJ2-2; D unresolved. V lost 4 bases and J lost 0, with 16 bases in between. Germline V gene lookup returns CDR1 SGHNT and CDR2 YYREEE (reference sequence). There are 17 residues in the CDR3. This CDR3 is CASSPSAAGSNTGELFF. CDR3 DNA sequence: TGTGCCAGCAGCCCCTCTGCGGCAGGATCGAACACCGGGGAGCTGTTTTTT.

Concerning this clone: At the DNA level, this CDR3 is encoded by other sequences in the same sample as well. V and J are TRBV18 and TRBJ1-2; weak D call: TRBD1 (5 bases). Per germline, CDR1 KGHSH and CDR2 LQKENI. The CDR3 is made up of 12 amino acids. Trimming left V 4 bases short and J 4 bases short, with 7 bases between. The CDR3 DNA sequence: TGTGCCAGCTCACGAGACAGCTATGGCTACACCTTC. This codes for CASSRDSYGYTF. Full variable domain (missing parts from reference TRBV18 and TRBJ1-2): NAGVMQNPRHLVRRRGQEARLRCSPMKGHSHVYWYRQLPEEGLKFMVYLQKENIIDESGMPKERFSAEFPKEGPSILRIQQVVRGDSAAYFCASSRDSYGYTFGSGTRLTVV.

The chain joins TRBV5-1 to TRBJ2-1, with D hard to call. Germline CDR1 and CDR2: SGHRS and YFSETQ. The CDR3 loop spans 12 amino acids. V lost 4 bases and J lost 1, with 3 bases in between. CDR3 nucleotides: TGCGCCAGCAGCCCATCCTACAATGAGCAGTTCTTC. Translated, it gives CASSPSYNEQFF.

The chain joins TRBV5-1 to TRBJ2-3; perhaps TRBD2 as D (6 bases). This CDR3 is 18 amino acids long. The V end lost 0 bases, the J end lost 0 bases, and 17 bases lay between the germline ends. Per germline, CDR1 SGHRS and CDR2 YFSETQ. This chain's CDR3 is CASSLGGSGLTSTDTQYF. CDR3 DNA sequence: TGCGCCAGCAGCTTGGGTGGTAGCGGCCTAACTAGCACAGATACGCAGTATTTT.

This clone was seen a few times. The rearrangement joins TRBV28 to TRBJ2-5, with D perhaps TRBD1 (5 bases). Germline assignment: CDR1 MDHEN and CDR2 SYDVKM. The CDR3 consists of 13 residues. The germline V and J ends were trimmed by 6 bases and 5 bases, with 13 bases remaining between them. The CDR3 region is CASSLGRLETQYF. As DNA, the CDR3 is TGTGCCAGCAGCTTGGGGCGGTTGGAGACCCAGTACTTC.

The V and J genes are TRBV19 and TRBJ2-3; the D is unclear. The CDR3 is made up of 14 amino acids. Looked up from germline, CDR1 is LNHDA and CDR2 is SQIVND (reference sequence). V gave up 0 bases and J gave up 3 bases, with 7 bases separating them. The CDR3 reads CASSIDQGTDTQYF. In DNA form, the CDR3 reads TGTGCCAGTAGTATAGATCAAGGGACAGATACGCAGTATTTT.

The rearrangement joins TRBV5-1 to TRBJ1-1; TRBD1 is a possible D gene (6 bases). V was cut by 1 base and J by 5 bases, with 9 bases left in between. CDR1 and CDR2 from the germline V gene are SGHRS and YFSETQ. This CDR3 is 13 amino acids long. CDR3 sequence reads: CASSLRQGTEAFF. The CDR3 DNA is TGCGCCAGCAGCTTGAGGCAGGGGACTGAAGCTTTCTTT. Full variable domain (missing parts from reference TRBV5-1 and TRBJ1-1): KAGVTQTPRYLIKTRGQQVTLSCSPISGHRSVSWYQQTPGQGLQFLFEYFSETQRNKGNFPGRFSGRQFSNSRSEMNVSTLELGDSALYLCASSLRQGTEAFFGQGTRLTVV.

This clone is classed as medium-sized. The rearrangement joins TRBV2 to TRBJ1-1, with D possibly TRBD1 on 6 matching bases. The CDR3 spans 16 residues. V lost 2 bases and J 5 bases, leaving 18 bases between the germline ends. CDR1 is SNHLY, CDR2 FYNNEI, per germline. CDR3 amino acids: CASSELQGIVGTEAFF. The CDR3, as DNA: TGTGCCAGCAGTGAACTGCAGGGGATTGTAGGTACTGAAGCTTTCTTT.

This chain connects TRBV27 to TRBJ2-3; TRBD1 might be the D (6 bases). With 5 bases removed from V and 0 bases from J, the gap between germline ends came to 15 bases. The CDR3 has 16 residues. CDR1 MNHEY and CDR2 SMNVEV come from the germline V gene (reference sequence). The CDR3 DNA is TGTGCCAGCAGTCCCCTTTTCAGGGGTAGCACAGATACGCAGTATTTT. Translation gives CASSPLFRGSTDTQYF.

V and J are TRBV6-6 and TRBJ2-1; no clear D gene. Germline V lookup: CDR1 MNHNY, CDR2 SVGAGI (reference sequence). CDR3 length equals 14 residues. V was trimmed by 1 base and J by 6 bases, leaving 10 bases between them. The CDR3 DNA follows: TGTGCCAGCAGTTACTTGACATTATCCAATGAGCAGTTCTTC. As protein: CASSYLTLSNEQFF.

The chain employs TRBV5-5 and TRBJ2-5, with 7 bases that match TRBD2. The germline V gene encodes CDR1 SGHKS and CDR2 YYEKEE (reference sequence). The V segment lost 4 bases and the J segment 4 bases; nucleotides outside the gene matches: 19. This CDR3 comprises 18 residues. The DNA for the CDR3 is TGTGCCAGCAGCACCGGACTAGTGGGGCGTCAAGGGACAGAGACCCAGTACTTC. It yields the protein CASSTGLVGRQGTETQYF.

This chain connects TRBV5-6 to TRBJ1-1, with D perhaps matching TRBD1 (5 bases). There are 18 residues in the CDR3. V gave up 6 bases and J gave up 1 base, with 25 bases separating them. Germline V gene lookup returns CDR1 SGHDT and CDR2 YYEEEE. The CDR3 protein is CASTSERRRGGTNTEAFF. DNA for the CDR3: TGTGCCAGCACCTCCGAACGGCGTAGGGGAGGAACGAACACTGAAGCTTTCTTT.

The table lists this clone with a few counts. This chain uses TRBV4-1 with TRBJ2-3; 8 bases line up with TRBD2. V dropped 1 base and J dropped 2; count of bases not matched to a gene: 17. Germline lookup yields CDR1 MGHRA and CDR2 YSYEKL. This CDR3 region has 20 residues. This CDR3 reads CASSQALSVVAGGYTDTQYF. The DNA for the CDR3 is TGCGCCAGCAGCCAAGCGTTGAGCGTAGTGGCGGGGGGCTACACAGATACGCAGTATTTT.

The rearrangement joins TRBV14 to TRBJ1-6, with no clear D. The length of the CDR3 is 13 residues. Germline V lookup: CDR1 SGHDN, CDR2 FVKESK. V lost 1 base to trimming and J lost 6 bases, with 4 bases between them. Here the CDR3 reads CASSQGLNSPLHF. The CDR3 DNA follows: TGTGCCAGCAGCCAAGGGCTTAATTCACCCCTCCACTTT.

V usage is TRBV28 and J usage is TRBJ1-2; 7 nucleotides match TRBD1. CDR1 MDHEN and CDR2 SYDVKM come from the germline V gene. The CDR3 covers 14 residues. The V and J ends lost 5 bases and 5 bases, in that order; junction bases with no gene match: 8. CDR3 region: CASSRTGPLYGYTF. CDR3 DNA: TGTGCCAGCAGTCGGACAGGTCCCTTGTATGGCTACACCTTC.

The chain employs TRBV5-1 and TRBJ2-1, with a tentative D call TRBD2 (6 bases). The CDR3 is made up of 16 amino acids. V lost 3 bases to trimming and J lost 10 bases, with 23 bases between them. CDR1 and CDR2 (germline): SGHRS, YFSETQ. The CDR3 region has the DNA TGCGCCAGCAGCTCCGGGCCGGGCGGGGCGGGAAGGGAGCAGTTCTTC. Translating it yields CASSSGPGGAGREQFF.

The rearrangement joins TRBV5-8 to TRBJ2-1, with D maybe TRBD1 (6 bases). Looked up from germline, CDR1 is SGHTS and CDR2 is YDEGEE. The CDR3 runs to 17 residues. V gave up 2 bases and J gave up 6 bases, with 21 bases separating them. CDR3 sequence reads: CASSFGGIGRGANEQFF. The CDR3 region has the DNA TGTGCCAGCAGCTTTGGGGGCATAGGACGAGGGGCCAATGAGCAGTTCTTC.

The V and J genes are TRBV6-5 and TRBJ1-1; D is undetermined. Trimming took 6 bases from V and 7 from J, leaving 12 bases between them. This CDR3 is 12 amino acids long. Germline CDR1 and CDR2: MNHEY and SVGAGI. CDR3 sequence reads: CASSRGQREAFF. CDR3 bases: TGTGCCAGCAGCCGTGGGCAGCGTGAAGCTTTCTTT.

The CDR3 spells CASSIGGHPNYGYTF. CDR3 DNA sequence: TGTGCCAGTAGTATCGGGGGACACCCTAACTATGGCTACACCTTC. The gene calls are TRBV19 and TRBJ1-2, with D tentatively TRBD1 (6 bases). Germline CDR1 and CDR2: LNHDA and SQIVND (reference sequence). This CDR3 comprises 15 residues. V dropped 3 bases and J dropped 0 bases, with 11 bases sitting between them. The variable domain in full, with the rest retrieved from reference TRBV19 and TRBJ1-2, is DGGITQSPKYLFRKEGQNVTLSCEQNLNHDAMYWYRQDPGQGLRLIYYSQIVNDFQKGDIAEGYSVSREKKESFPLTVTSAQKNPTAFYLCASSIGGHPNYGYTFGSGTRLTVV.